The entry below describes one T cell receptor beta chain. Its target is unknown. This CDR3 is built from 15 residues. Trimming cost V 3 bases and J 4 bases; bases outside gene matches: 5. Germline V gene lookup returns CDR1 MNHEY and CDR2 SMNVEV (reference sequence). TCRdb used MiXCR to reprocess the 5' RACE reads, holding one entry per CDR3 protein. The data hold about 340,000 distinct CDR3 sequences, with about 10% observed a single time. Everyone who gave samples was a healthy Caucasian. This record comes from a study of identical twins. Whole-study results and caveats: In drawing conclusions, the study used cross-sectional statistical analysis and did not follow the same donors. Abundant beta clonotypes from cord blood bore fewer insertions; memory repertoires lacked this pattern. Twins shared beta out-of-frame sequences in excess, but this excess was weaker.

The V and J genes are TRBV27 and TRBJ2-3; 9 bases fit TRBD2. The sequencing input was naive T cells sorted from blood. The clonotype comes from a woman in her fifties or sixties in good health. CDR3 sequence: CASSLIAGVADTQYF. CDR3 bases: TGTGCCAGCAGTTTGATAGCGGGAGTCGCAGATACGCAGTATTTT.